This T cell receptor (beta chain) was found in a study of blood T cell repertoires in COVID-19. Study information: Sites across the United States, Italy and Spain contributed samples from acute and convalescent COVID-19. Sample material is recorded as cDNA or gDNA derived from T cells, B-cell-depleted T cells, or PBMCs.

Germline values: CDR1 SGHTA, CDR2 FQGNSA. Trimming cost V 1 base and J 5 bases; bases outside gene matches: 6. The CDR3 is 17 residues long. This clone came up once. Authors' data handling: Using reference gene primer amplification, nucleated cell counts were estimated. Produced via immunoSEQ multiplex PCR; TCRdb's table is partial and in-frame only. The D gene and trimming were derived from the DNA, and the V and J assignments and clone size from that table. The sample comprises about 180,000 clones, approximately 85% of which are singletons, and approximately 10% rests with the top ten. The sequenced sample consisted of peripheral blood. The TCR was taken from a human donor with active or convalescent COVID-19. The donor label of this sample is uncertain. The chain couples TRBV7-2 to TRBJ1-4; 11 bases fit TRBD1. The CDR3 loop reads CASSLGTGGDPNEKLFF. Written as DNA, the CDR3 is TGTGCCAGCAGCTTAGGGACAGGGGGCGATCCCAATGAAAAACTGTTTTTT.